This T cell receptor (beta chain) originates from a study of T cells in Graves' hyperthyroidism and ophthalmopathy. Points from the study as a whole: Blood held most thyroid clonotypes expanded above 0.001 frequency.

RNA transcripts served as the template for amplifying TCR beta CDR3 regions. The TCR CDR3 first-round RT-PCR relied on the HTBI primer set. TCRdb ran MiXCR on the multiplex PCR reads and lists one entry per CDR3 protein. The top ten clones hold around 27% of a sample with some 370,000 distinct CDR3 sequences, over 13% of them seen once. In the ophthalmopathy cohort, Clinical Activity Score was at least 3, NOSPECS grade at least 4, and duration under 3 months. Many counts were recorded for this clonotype. The antigen is unknown. V lost 1 base, J lost 3 bases, and 12 bases lay in between. In germline, CDR1 is LGHDT, CDR2 YNNKEL (reference sequence). The CDR3 is made up of 15 amino acids.

V is TRBV3-1 and J is TRBJ1-2, with D possibly being TRBD1 (6 bases). The sample was blood. The sequence was collected from a man between 50 and 59 years old with Graves' ophthalmopathy. CDR3 region: CASSQAPDRHYGYTF. The DNA of the CDR3 is TGTGCCAGCAGCCAAGCCCCGGACAGACACTATGGCTACACCTTC.